This T cell receptor (beta chain) was profiled in a study of T cells of healthy individuals. TCRdb called the 5' RACE reads again in MiXCR, with one record for every CDR3 protein. The table has tens of thousands of distinct CDR3 sequences, approximately 4.7% seen once; the top ten hold roughly 7.1%. The sample holds many counts of this clonotype. V was clipped by 0 bases and J by 15 bases, with 12 bases between them. CDR3 length equals 12 residues. Germline V gives CDR1 MNHNY, CDR2 SVGAGI (reference sequence). The receptor comes from a female donor in good health. The rearrangement joins TRBV6-6 to TRBJ2-1; D call uncertain. The CDR3 protein is CASSYSTGYRFF. CDR3 in DNA: TGTGCCAGCAGTTACTCTACTGGGTATCGGTTCTTC.